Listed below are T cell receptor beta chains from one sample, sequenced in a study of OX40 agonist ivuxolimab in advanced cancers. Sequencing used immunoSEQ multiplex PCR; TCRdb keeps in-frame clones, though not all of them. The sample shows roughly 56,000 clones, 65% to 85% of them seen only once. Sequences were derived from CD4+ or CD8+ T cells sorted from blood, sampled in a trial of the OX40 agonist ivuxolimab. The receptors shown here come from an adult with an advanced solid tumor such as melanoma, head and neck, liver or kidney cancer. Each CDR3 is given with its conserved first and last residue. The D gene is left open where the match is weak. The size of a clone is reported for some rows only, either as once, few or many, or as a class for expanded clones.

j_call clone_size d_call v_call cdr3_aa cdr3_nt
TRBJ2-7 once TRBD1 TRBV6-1 CASSELGQGVNEQYF TGTGCCAGCAGTGAATTGGGACAGGGGGTGAACGAGCAGTACTTC
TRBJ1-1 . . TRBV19 CASSIRENTEAFF TGTGCCAGTAGTATAAGGGAGAACACTGAAGCTTTCTTT
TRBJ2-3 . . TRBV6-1 CASRRVMADTQYF TGTGCCAGCAGGCGAGTCATGGCAGATACGCAGTATTTT
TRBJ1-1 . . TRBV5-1 CASSWGPNTEAFF TGCGCCAGCAGCTGGGGACCCAACACTGAAGCTTTCTTT
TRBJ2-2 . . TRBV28 CASSRTWGGELFF TGTGCCAGCAGCCGTACTTGGGGCGGGGAGCTGTTTTTT
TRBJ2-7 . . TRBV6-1 CASSVTGLGAGEQYF TGTGCCAGCAGTGTTACAGGTCTAGGCGCGGGCGAGCAGTACTTC
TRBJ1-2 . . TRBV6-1 CASSEAGRNYGYTF TGTGCCAGCAGTGAAGCGGGCAGAAACTATGGCTACACCTTC
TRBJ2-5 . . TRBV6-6 CASNPNGGGTQYF TGTGCCAGCAATCCCAACGGGGGAGGGACCCAGTACTTC
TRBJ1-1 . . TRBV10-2 CASRSGLTEAFF TGCGCCAGCAGGTCAGGGCTCACTGAAGCTTTCTTT
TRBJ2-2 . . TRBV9 CASSVEGANTGELFF TGTGCCAGCAGCGTAGAAGGGGCGAACACCGGGGAGCTGTTTTTT
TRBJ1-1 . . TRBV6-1 CASSEALGTYNTEAFF TGTGCCAGCAGTGAAGCGCTTGGGACGTATAACACTGAAGCTTTCTTT
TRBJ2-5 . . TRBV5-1 CASSWTGETQYF TGCGCCAGCAGCTGGACGGGGGAGACCCAGTACTTC
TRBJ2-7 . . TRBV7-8 CASSLGPGQYF TGTGCCAGCAGCTTAGGCCCAGGGCAGTACTTC
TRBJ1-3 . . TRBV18 CASSPPYGGRAGNTIYF TGTGCCAGCTCACCACCGTATGGGGGGCGTGCTGGAAACACCATATATTTT
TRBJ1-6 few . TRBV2 CASSDRARSPLHF TGTGCCAGCAGTGACAGGGCTCGTTCACCCCTCCACTTT
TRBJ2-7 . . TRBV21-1 CASSKILPPYTGELSLYEQYF TGTGCCAGCAGCAAAATCCTTCCCCCTTATACAGGGGAACTCTCTCTCTACGAGCAGTACTTC
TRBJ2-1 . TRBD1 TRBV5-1 CASSSSGTGGYNEQFF TGCGCCAGCAGCTCCTCCGGGACAGGGGGCTACAATGAGCAGTTCTTC
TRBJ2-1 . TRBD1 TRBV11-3 CASSLDSGTGTLYEQFF TGTGCCAGCAGCTTGGATTCCGGGACAGGGACATTATATGAGCAGTTCTTC
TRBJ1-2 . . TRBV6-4 CASNRWGGAYGYTF TGTGCCAGCAATCGGTGGGGGGGGGCCTATGGCTACACCTTC
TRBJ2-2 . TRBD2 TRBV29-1 CSVRRLADTGELFF TGCAGCGTTAGGCGACTAGCGGACACCGGGGAGCTGTTTTTT
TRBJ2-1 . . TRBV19 CASSSPLAALPNEQFF TGTGCCAGTAGTTCCCCCTTAGCGGCCCTTCCTAATGAGCAGTTCTTC
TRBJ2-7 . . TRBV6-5 CASSYSRGQLYEQYF TGTGCCAGCAGTTACTCGAGGGGACAACTCTACGAGCAGTACTTC
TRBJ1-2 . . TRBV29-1 CSVEDGSMGYGYTF TGCAGCGTTGAAGACGGAAGCATGGGCTATGGCTACACCTTC
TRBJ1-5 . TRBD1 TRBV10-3 CATAGQGDQPQHF TGTGCCACGGCCGGCCAGGGGGATCAGCCCCAGCATTTT
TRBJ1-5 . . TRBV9 CASSPRGETRQPQHF TGTGCCAGCAGCCCCCGAGGAGAAACTCGGCAGCCCCAGCATTTT
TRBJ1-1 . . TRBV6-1 CASRVGPDTEAFF TGTGCCAGTCGGGTTGGCCCGGATACTGAAGCTTTCTTT
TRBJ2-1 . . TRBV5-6 CASSHLLGGAYNEQFF TGTGCCAGCAGCCACCTGCTGGGCGGGGCCTACAATGAGCAGTTCTTC
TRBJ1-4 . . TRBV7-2 CASSLEMGFNEKLFF TGTGCCAGCAGCTTAGAGATGGGGTTTAATGAAAAACTGTTTTTT
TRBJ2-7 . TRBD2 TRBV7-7 CASSLAGGRSPTYEQYF TGTGCTAGCAGCTTAGCGGGGGGTCGGAGCCCTACCTACGAGCAGTACTTC
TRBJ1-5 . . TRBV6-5 CASSYRQGNQPQHF TGTGCCAGCAGTTACCGGCAGGGCAATCAGCCCCAGCATTTT
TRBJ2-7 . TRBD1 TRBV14 CASSQGRDRDYGYEQYF TGTGCCAGCAGCCAAGGTCGGGACAGGGACTACGGCTACGAGCAGTACTTC
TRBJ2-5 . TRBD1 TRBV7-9 CASSRQGAQETQYF TGTGCCAGCAGCAGACAGGGGGCCCAAGAGACCCAGTACTTC
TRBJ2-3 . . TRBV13 CASSEGVAGPTDTQYF TGTGCCAGCAGTGAAGGGGTAGCCGGGCCCACAGATACGCAGTATTTT
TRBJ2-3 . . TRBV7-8 CASSFDRFTDTQYF TGTGCCAGCAGCTTTGACAGGTTCACAGATACGCAGTATTTT
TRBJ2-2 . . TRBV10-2 CASSALRVAGELFF TGCGCCAGCAGTGCGTTACGGGTTGCCGGGGAGCTGTTTTTT
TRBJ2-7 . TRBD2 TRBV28 CASSSLGSGVSYEQYF TGTGCCAGCAGTTCCTTAGGTAGCGGGGTCTCCTACGAGCAGTACTTC
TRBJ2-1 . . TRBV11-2 CASSTTGTDNNEQFF TGTGCCAGCAGCACGACCGGGACGGACAACAATGAGCAGTTCTTC
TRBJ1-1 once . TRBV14 CASSQYWNTEAFF TGTGCCAGCAGCCAATATTGGAACACTGAAGCTTTCTTT
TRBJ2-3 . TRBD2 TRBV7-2 CASSSLAGLLTDTQYF TGTGCCAGCAGCTCCCTAGCGGGACTCCTCACAGATACGCAGTATTTT
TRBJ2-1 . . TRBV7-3 CASSQYPGLRNEQFF TGTGCCAGCAGCCAATATCCGGGACTCCGCAATGAGCAGTTCTTC
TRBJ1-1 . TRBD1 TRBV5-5 CASSLAGTGEAFF TGTGCCAGCAGCTTGGCGGGGACAGGGGAAGCTTTCTTT
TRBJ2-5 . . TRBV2 CASALAGTQYF TGTGCCAGCGCCTTGGCGGGGACCCAGTACTTC
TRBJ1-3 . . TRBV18 CASSPQAQLNTIYF TGTGCCAGCTCACCACAGGCCCAGCTAAACACCATATATTTT
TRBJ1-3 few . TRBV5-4 CASSREPGIGSTIYF TGTGCCAGCAGCCGTGAGCCAGGGATAGGAAGCACCATATATTTT
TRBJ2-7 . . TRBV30 CAWSVSQGGEQYF TGTGCCTGGAGTGTATCCCAGGGGGGCGAGCAGTACTTC
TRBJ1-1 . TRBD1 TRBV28 CASRHQGARTEAFF TGTGCCAGCAGACACCAGGGGGCTCGCACTGAAGCTTTCTTT
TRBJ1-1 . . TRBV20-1 CSARGGSEAFF TGCAGTGCTAGGGGCGGTTCTGAAGCTTTCTTT
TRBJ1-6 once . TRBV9 CASSTELYNNSPLHF TGTGCCAGCAGCACCGAGCTCTACAATAATTCACCCCTCCACTTT